Listed here are 32 T cell receptor beta chains from one sample, sequenced in a study of blood T cells in healthy people across ages. Primed by a sample-barcoded 5' primer and a J-beta primer mix, a second PCR proceeded for roughly 7 to 11 cycles. TCRdb re-called the 5' RACE reads with MiXCR, one entry per CDR3 protein. Here the sample spans roughly 1,800,000 distinct CDR3 sequences, roughly 50% being singletons. The source material was blood. The receptors come from a woman aged 40 to 50 in good health.

This clonotype was detected only a few times. The rearrangement links TRBV6-1 to TRBJ2-7, with 11 bases fitting TRBD1. After removal of 2 bases from V and 3 bases from J, the junction contained 3 bases not matched to a gene. CDR3 length: 15 residues. The germline V gene encodes CDR1 MNHNS and CDR2 SASEGT. The CDR3 sequence: CASSEKGTGGYEQYF. CDR3 DNA: TGTGCCAGCAGTGAAAAGGGGACAGGGGGCTACGAGCAGTACTTC.

In its sample, this clonotype was seen a few times. This chain joins TRBV7-2 and TRBJ1-1, with 9 bases matching TRBD1. Germline V gives CDR1 SGHTA, CDR2 FQGNSA. J was trimmed by 6 bases and V by 5 bases; bases with no gene match: 10. CDR3 size: 15 residues. DNA of the CDR3: TGTGCCAGCAGCGCCCGGACAGGGGATCTGCCTGAAGCTTTCTTT. Amino acids: CASSARTGDLPEAFF.

The CDR3 DNA reads as TGTGCCAGCAGTGGACAGGGATATTTTAATGAGCAGTTCTTC. Amino acid sequence: CASSGQGYFNEQFF. V is TRBV12-3 or TRBV12-4 and J is TRBJ2-1; 8 bases fit TRBD1. The CDR3 covers 14 residues. With 5 bases clipped from V and 7 bases from J, the junction kept 7 bases outside the gene matches.

The chain combines TRBV6-5 with TRBJ1-2, with D possibly TRBD1 on 6 matching bases. The germline V gene has CDR1 MNHEY and CDR2 SVGAGI. The CDR3 runs to 15 residues. The ends were cut back, 0 bases at V and 4 bases at J, with 12 bases in the middle. The CDR3 reads CASSYSSGDPYGYTF. In nucleotides, the CDR3 is TGTGCCAGCAGTTACTCATCAGGGGATCCCTATGGCTACACCTTC.

This clonotype was picked up a small number of times. This chain uses TRBV11-2 with TRBJ2-6; a possible D gene is TRBD1 (5 bases). The CDR3 has 15 residues. The germline V gene has CDR1 SGHAT and CDR2 FQNNGV. Between the trimmed V and J ends, which lost 4 bases and 0 bases, there was a span of 7 bases. The CDR3 loop reads CASSWTRSGANVLTF. The CDR3 DNA is TGTGCCAGCAGCTGGACACGCTCTGGGGCCAACGTCCTGACTTTC.

V and J are TRBV12-3 or TRBV12-4 and TRBJ2-3, with 10 bases that match TRBD2. V trimming: 4 bases; J trimming: 2 bases; junction bases outside the gene matches: 9. CDR3 size: 17 residues. CDR3: CASSWSSGGLFTDTQYF. The CDR3 region has the DNA TGTGCCAGCAGTTGGAGTAGCGGGGGGTTATTCACAGATACGCAGTATTTT.

This clonotype came up a few times. The chain is built from TRBV11-3 and TRBJ2-6, with 9 bases aligning to TRBD1. The trim removed 4 bases at V and 2 bases at J, leaving 6 bases unmatched. The CDR3 sequence is 17 residues long. CDR1 is SGHNT and CDR2 is YENEEA in the germline V gene. CDR3 in amino acids: CASSSPGTGPGANVLTF. The CDR3 DNA is TGTGCCAGCAGCTCGCCCGGGACAGGGCCTGGGGCCAACGTCCTGACTTTC. Using reference TRBV11-3 and TRBJ2-6 for the parts outside the CDR3, the full variable domain is EAGVVQSPRYKIIEKKQPVAFWCNPISGHNTLYWYLQNLGQGPELLIRYENEEAVDDSQLPKDRFSAERLKGVDSTLKIQPAELGDSAVYLCASSSPGTGPGANVLTFGAGSRLTVL.

A note on this clonotype: A single base separates this from a much larger clone, so it may be a read error. The chain employs TRBV6-6 and TRBJ2-1, with D unclear. The last part of the DNA fits TRBJ2-7 better; the J call may be wrong. The germline gives CDR1 MNHNY, CDR2 SVGAGI (reference sequence). CDR3 size: 14 residues. The CDR3 DNA reads TGTGCCAGCAGCCGGAGCAGCTCCTACAATGAGCAGTACTTC. It is translated as CASSRSSSYNEQYF.

Comments on this clonotype: At one of its ends the junction is not consistent with the germline gene, which may arise from a read error. The chain employs TRBV7-2 and TRBJ2-3, with D tentatively TRBD2 (5 bases). Germline CDR1 and CDR2: SGHTA and FQGNSA. The CDR3 sequence is 13 residues long. In DNA form, the CDR3 reads TGTGCCGGCAGCCTGCGGACTTTACGTGCGCAGTATTTT. Its translation: CAGSLRTLRAQYF. Complete variable domain (other parts from reference TRBV7-2 and TRBJ2-3): GAGVSQSPSNKVTEKGKDVELRCDPISGHTALYWYRQSLGQGLEFLIYFQGNSAPDKSGLPSDRFSAERTGGSVSTLTIQRTQQEDSAVYLCAGSLRTLRAQYFGPGTRLTVL.

The J gene is TRBJ2-5, the V gene TRBV10-2; 7 bases are shared with TRBD1. CDR1 is WSHSY, CDR2 SAAADI, per germline. The junction had 11 bases not matched to a gene; V was cut back by 3 bases and J by 4 bases. The CDR3 runs to 16 residues. CDR3 nucleotide sequence: TGCGCCAGCAGTGAACTGGCAGGGGGTTTGGGAGAGACCCAGTACTTC. Encoded protein: CASSELAGGLGETQYF.

The gene calls are TRBV7-9 and TRBJ2-1; 9 positions agree with TRBD2. The germline gives CDR1 SEHNR, CDR2 FQNEAQ (reference sequence). V dropped 5 bases and J dropped 7; count of bases not matched to a gene: 12. The CDR3 is 16 amino acids. CDR3 coding DNA: TGTGCCAGCAGCCGTGACATAGCGGGGGCCGGGAATGAGCAGTTCTTC. The encoded protein is CASSRDIAGAGNEQFF.

The table lists this clonotype with a few counts. The chain joins TRBV7-2 to TRBJ2-5; perhaps TRBD2 as D (7 bases). V lost 6 bases and J 1 base, leaving 15 bases between the germline ends. Looked up from germline, CDR1 is SGHTA and CDR2 is FQGNSA. CDR3 size: 15 residues. For the CDR3, the DNA is TGTGCCAGCAGGTCATTTGCGGGGGCCCAAGAGACCCAGTACTTC. It is translated as CASRSFAGAQETQYF.

The rearrangement links TRBV6-5 to TRBJ2-3, with TRBD1 matching over 7 bases. J lost 5 bases, V lost 7 bases, and 9 bases had no gene match. CDR1 is MNHEY and CDR2 is SVGAGI in the germline V gene. The CDR3 contains 14 residues. DNA for the CDR3: TGTGCCAGCAACCGACAGGGTACTCGAGATACGCAGTATTTT. Its protein is CASNRQGTRDTQYF.

The rearrangement links TRBV14 to TRBJ1-6; D unclear. The ends were cut back, 2 bases at V and 8 bases at J, with 10 bases in the middle. Germline CDR1 is SGHDN and CDR2 is FVKESK. This CDR3 region has 14 residues. CDR3 DNA sequence: TGTGCCAGCAGCCAATTATCAGATGATTCACCCCTCCACTTT. Its protein is CASSQLSDDSPLHF.

This clonotype was recorded a few times. The chain carries TRBV5-1 and TRBJ2-1; the match to TRBD2 covers 8 bases. Germline-derived CDR1 and CDR2 are SGHRS and YFSETQ. This CDR3 spans 16 amino acids. After removal of 3 bases from V and 3 bases from J, the junction contained 8 bases not matched to a gene. The CDR3, as DNA: TGCGCCAGCAGCTCTTTATCCGGGACTAGCTACAATGAGCAGTTCTTC. Translated, it gives CASSSLSGTSYNEQFF.

The chain carries TRBV28 and TRBJ2-5, with 9 bases lining up with TRBD1. Germline CDR1 MDHEN, CDR2 SYDVKM. V lost 5 bases to trimming and J lost 5 bases; unmatched junction nucleotides: 15. The CDR3 is 17 residues long. The CDR3 loop is CASSPIQQGARGETQYF. Here the CDR3 DNA reads TGTGCCAGCAGTCCTATCCAACAGGGGGCGCGAGGCGAGACCCAGTACTTC.

Concerning this clonotype itself: A read error may explain this, as a much larger clone is one base away. This chain links TRBV24-1 with TRBJ1-2, with D maybe TRBD1 (5 bases). Germline values: CDR1 KGHDR, CDR2 SFDVKD. The CDR3 sequence is 14 residues long. V lost 7 bases, J lost 0 bases, and 11 bases lay in between. The CDR3 DNA reads TGTGCCACCAGCGACGGGACGGCTAACTATGGCTACACCTTC. Translated, it gives CATSDGTANYGYTF.

This clonotype was picked up one time. The rearrangement links TRBV2 to TRBJ2-5; D might be TRBD2 (6 bases). The CDR3 consists of 13 residues. CDR1 SNHLY and CDR2 FYNNEI come from the germline V gene. V was clipped by 4 bases and J by 4 bases, with 10 bases between them. DNA of the CDR3: TGTGCCAGCAGTGGTGAGGGAGGAGAGACCCAGTACTTC. It specifies CASSGEGGETQYF.

This CDR3 is CSASRGGVKNIQYF. The CDR3 region has the DNA TGCAGTGCTAGCAGGGGTGGTGTCAAAAACATTCAGTACTTC. This sequence joins TRBV20-1 and TRBJ2-4; the D gene is possibly TRBD1 (6 bases). Germline lookup yields CDR1 DFQATT and CDR2 SNEGSKA (reference sequence). CDR3 size: 14 residues. Trimming took off 3 bases at V and 3 bases at J, with 12 bases between the two ends.

The chain's CDR3 is CAISESGQGDYEQYF. Here the CDR3 DNA reads TGTGCCATCAGTGAAAGCGGGCAGGGGGACTACGAGCAGTACTTC. The chain couples TRBV10-3 to TRBJ2-7; D possibly corresponds to TRBD1 (7 bases). Trimming removed 3 bases at V and 3 bases at J, with 15 bases between. The CDR3 sequence is 15 residues long. CDR1 is ENHRY and CDR2 is SYGVKD in the germline V gene.

This clonotype was found a few times. The chain employs TRBV14 and TRBJ1-2; a weak D match, TRBD1 (6 bases). This CDR3 contains 15 residues. The V gene lost 2 bases and the J gene lost 4 bases, with 14 bases spanning the gap. Germline CDR1 is SGHDN and CDR2 is FVKESK. CDR3 coding DNA: TGTGCCAGCAGCCAAAGGGGGTCCCGGATCTATGGCTACACCTTC. Translating it yields CASSQRGSRIYGYTF.

This sequence joins TRBV10-3 and TRBJ2-3, with a weak D call TRBD1 (5 bases). The V end was cut by 6 bases, the J end by 0 bases, with 13 bases between. Germline assignment: CDR1 ENHRY and CDR2 SYGVKD. The CDR3 is 15 residues long. The CDR3 DNA follows: TGTGCCATCAGGGACCAGGGTGCTAGCACAGATACGCAGTATTTT. This sequence encodes CAIRDQGASTDTQYF.

The J gene is TRBJ2-5, the V gene TRBV28, with a weak D call TRBD2 (5 bases). Germline V lookup: CDR1 MDHEN, CDR2 SYDVKM. The CDR3 spans 15 residues. V was shortened by 3 bases and J by 1 base, with 12 bases between the two germline ends. Here the CDR3 DNA reads TGTGCCAGCAGTTTTAGAGGGAGAGGCCAAGAGACCCAGTACTTC. Translated, it gives CASSFRGRGQETQYF.

This clonotype was detected only once. This chain connects TRBV5-1 to TRBJ2-1, with D perhaps TRBD2 (5 bases). Trimming left V 0 bases short and J 9 bases short, with 10 bases between. The V gene's germline CDR1 is SGHRS and CDR2 YFSETQ. The CDR3 spans 13 residues. CDR3 in amino acids: CASSLGPSGEQFF. CDR3 sequence (DNA): TGCGCCAGCAGCTTGGGGCCCAGCGGTGAGCAGTTCTTC.

On this clonotype itself: One end of the junction does not line up with germline, which may come from a read error. The chain has TRBV24-1 and TRBJ2-5; 7 positions match TRBD1. The CDR3 totals 15 residues. Germline CDR1 reads KGHDR; CDR2 reads SFDVKD. DNA of the CDR3: TGTGCCACCAGTGCCGGGGACAGAACCCAAGTGACCCAGTACTTC. Protein product: CATSAGDRTQVTQYF.

This clonotype was counted only a few times. The V gene is TRBV9, the J gene TRBJ2-5, with D maybe TRBD2 (5 bases). The CDR3 contains 15 residues. V was shortened by 4 bases and J by 1 base, with 14 bases between the two germline ends. Germline lookup yields CDR1 SGDLS and CDR2 YYNGEE. In DNA form, the CDR3 reads TGTGCCAGCAGCTCGGGGTCAGGCCCCCAAGAGACCCAGTACTTC. Its translation is CASSSGSGPQETQYF.

The chain has TRBV20-1 and TRBJ2-7; the match to TRBD1 covers 8 bases. There are 14 residues in the CDR3. Trimming removed 1 base from V and 3 bases from J; junction bases left unmatched: 5. Germline loops: CDR1 DFQATT, CDR2 SNEGSKA (reference sequence). The CDR3 loop is CSARGPGGIYEQYF. The CDR3 coding sequence is TGCAGTGCTAGAGGCCCAGGGGGCATCTACGAGCAGTACTTC.

This rearrangement joins TRBV7-3 to TRBJ2-1, with 8 positions matching TRBD1. This CDR3 spans 16 amino acids. CDR1 is SGHTA and CDR2 is FQGTGA in the germline V gene. The junction had 8 bases not matched to a gene; V was cut back by 4 bases and J by 3 bases. CDR3 amino acids: CASSSGQGLNYNEQFF. As DNA, the CDR3 is TGTGCCAGCAGCTCAGGACAGGGCCTTAACTACAATGAGCAGTTCTTC.

The V gene is TRBV6-5, the J gene TRBJ2-5, with D possibly being TRBD2 (5 bases). The V end lost 10 bases, the J end lost 5 bases, and 8 bases lay between the germline ends. CDR3 length equals 10 residues. CDR1 is MNHEY and CDR2 is SVGAGI in the germline V gene. The CDR3 DNA reads TGTGCCACGGGGTGGGAGACCCAGTACTTC. It encodes CATGWETQYF.

The chain joins TRBV6-5 to TRBJ1-2; possibly TRBD1 for D (5 bases). The CDR3 runs to 14 residues. V dropped 4 bases and J dropped 2 bases, with 11 bases sitting between them. CDR1 is MNHEY, CDR2 SVGAGI, per germline. This CDR3 is CASSFDSFNYGYTF. The CDR3 nucleotides read TGTGCCAGCAGTTTTGACAGTTTCAACTATGGCTACACCTTC.

This rearrangement joins TRBV20-1 to TRBJ2-7; TRBD1 is a possible D gene (5 bases). The CDR3 length is 13 residues. Trimming left V 5 bases short and J 7 bases short, with 18 bases between. Germline lookup yields CDR1 DFQATT and CDR2 SNEGSKA (reference sequence). CDR3 region: CSAPRQSPGEQYF. As DNA, the CDR3 is TGCAGTGCTCCCCGACAGAGTCCGGGTGAGCAGTACTTC.

This clonotype came up a few times. This chain joins TRBV20-1 and TRBJ1-2; unclear D gene. Trimming pared 2 bases from V and 1 base from J, leaving 8 bases between. The germline V gene has CDR1 DFQATT and CDR2 SNEGSKA (reference sequence). The CDR3 has 13 amino acids. CDR3 residues: CSARPQFNYGYTF. In DNA form, the CDR3 reads TGCAGTGCTAGACCCCAGTTTAACTATGGCTACACCTTC.